Below, 2 T cell receptor beta chains from the same sample are listed, as sequenced in a study of shared clonotypes between healthy human individuals. Naive CD8 cells comprised CD45RO-negative, CCR7-positively selected cells, excluding terminally differentiated effector memory CD45RA+ cells. Sequencing used immunoSEQ multiplex PCR; TCRdb keeps in-frame clones, though not all of them. Among roughly 850,000 clones listed, just over 95% were seen once. The sequencing sample was made of naive CD8+ T cells sorted from blood. The receptor source for this set is a man younger than 45 in good health.

The chain combines TRBV30 with TRBJ2-1; D ambiguous. Deletions cut 4 bases from V and 0 bases from J, with 1 base between. The germline gives CDR1 GTSNPN, CDR2 SVGIG (reference sequence). The CDR3 is 11 amino acids. The CDR3 spells CAWNSYNEQFF. For the CDR3, the DNA is TGTGCCTGGAACTCCTACAATGAGCAGTTCTTC.

The chain is built from TRBV25-1 and TRBJ2-2, with TRBD2 as a possible D gene (6 bases). This CDR3 spans 10 amino acids. The V end lost 8 bases, the J end lost 15 bases, and 13 bases lay between the germline ends. Germline V CDR1 and CDR2: MGHDK, SYGVNS. CDR3 sequence (DNA): TGTGCCAGCCAGGGAGGTATGGTGTTTTTT. This sequence encodes CASQGGMVFF.